A single sample gave rise to the 18 T cell receptor beta chains below, sequenced in a study of human T cells and chemical hapten exposure. Regarding time point: pre-sensitization, week 0. Described treatment: therapeutic diphenylcyclopropenone sensitization with weekly scalp DPC. TCRdb reanalysed the RACE reads using MiXCR and keeps one entry per CDR3 protein. The sample lists tens of thousands of distinct CDR3 sequences, 6.5% to 8% occurring once. Source: whole blood, taken in connection with sensitization to the hapten diphenylcyclopropenone (DPC). Receptors were obtained from a woman aged 45-59 years with alopecia areata. Some clones in this sample may be carry-over from other donors' samples.

This clonotype was observed a few times. The V and J genes are TRBV18 and TRBJ2-5, with D possibly being TRBD1 (7 bases). Trimming pared 6 bases from V and 4 bases from J, leaving 12 bases between. Per germline, CDR1 KGHSH and CDR2 LQKENI. This CDR3 comprises 13 residues. In nucleotides, the CDR3 is TGTGCCAGCTCGCACAGGGGAGGAGAGACCCAGTACTTC. Its translation: CASSHRGGETQYF.

This clonotype appeared many times. V and J are TRBV20-1 and TRBJ2-3; the D is unclear. V gave up 3 bases and J gave up 2 bases, with 9 bases separating them. The CDR3 is made up of 13 amino acids. CDR1 and CDR2 from the germline V gene are DFQATT and SNEGSKA (reference sequence). The CDR3 coding sequence is TGCAGTGCTAGGAGTCCCTCCACAGATACGCAGTATTTT. This gives the protein CSARSPSTDTQYF.

This clonotype came up many times. The chain joins TRBV4-1 to TRBJ1-6; no clear D. Germline lookup yields CDR1 MGHRA and CDR2 YSYEKL. The CDR3 extends over 17 amino acids. V lost 1 base and J lost 4, with 14 bases in between. The CDR3 here is CASSQADRQPYNSPLHF. CDR3 in DNA: TGCGCCAGCAGCCAAGCTGACCGACAACCATATAATTCACCCCTCCACTTT.

This clonotype was seen ten or more times. V is TRBV9 and J is TRBJ2-6, with TRBD2 matching over 7 bases. The germline V gene encodes CDR1 SGDLS and CDR2 YYNGEE. The J segment lost 2 bases and the V segment lost 7 bases, leaving 0 bases of the junction unmatched. The CDR3 runs to 13 residues. CDR3: CASAGAGANVLTF. CDR3 nucleotides: TGTGCCAGCGCGGGGGCTGGGGCCAACGTCCTGACTTTC.

There are many counts of this clonotype. The gene calls are TRBV11-3 and TRBJ1-3; the D is unclear. V lost 5 bases, J lost 1 base, and 12 bases lay in between. Germline V gene lookup returns CDR1 SGHNT and CDR2 YENEEA. There are 15 residues in the CDR3. This CDR3 reads CASSLGAESGNTIYF. CDR3 coding DNA: TGTGCCAGCAGCCTCGGCGCGGAGTCTGGAAACACCATATATTTT.

This clonotype was detected many times. The chain links TRBV18 to TRBJ2-3; D is unresolved. CDR1 and CDR2 (germline): KGHSH, LQKENI. This CDR3 is built from 15 residues. Trimming stripped 2 bases from V and 1 base from J, with 10 bases between. This CDR3 reads CASSPEMRGTDTQYF. The CDR3 DNA reads TGTGCCAGCTCACCAGAGATGCGAGGCACAGATACGCAGTATTTT. Complete variable domain (other parts from reference TRBV18 and TRBJ2-3): NAGVMQNPRHLVRRRGQEARLRCSPMKGHSHVYWYRQLPEEGLKFMVYLQKENIIDESGMPKERFSAEFPKEGPSILRIQQVVRGDSAAYFCASSPEMRGTDTQYFGPGTRLTVL.

This clonotype was recorded many times. This chain joins TRBV20-1 and TRBJ2-7; D remains ambiguous. Germline V CDR1 and CDR2: DFQATT, SNEGSKA (reference sequence). The CDR3 contains 12 residues. Trimming stripped 1 base from V and 2 bases from J, with 6 bases between. The CDR3 coding sequence is TGCAGTGCTAGAGCCCCGCCCTACGAGCAGTACTTC. Its protein product is CSARAPPYEQYF.

The V gene is TRBV28, the J gene TRBJ1-4; D is possibly TRBD1 (5 bases). Trimming took off 5 bases at V and 8 bases at J, with 18 bases between the two ends. The CDR3 is 15 residues long. The germline V gene has CDR1 MDHEN and CDR2 SYDVKM. The DNA for the CDR3 is TGTGCCAGCAGTCCGCGACAAGGGGTAGGAGAAAAACTGTTTTTT. Translation: CASSPRQGVGEKLFF.

This clonotype has ten or more counts. The chain employs TRBV29-1 and TRBJ1-3, with a possible D match to TRBD1 (6 bases). Trimming took 2 bases from V and 0 from J, leaving 11 bases between them. Germline loops: CDR1 SQVTM, CDR2 ANQGSEA. The CDR3 has 15 residues. CDR3 DNA sequence: TGCAGCGTTGAACAGGGGATGGGCTCTGGAAACACCATATATTTT. This translates into CSVEQGMGSGNTIYF.

At least ten counts were recorded for this clonotype. J is TRBJ2-2 and V is TRBV10-2; D is unresolved. CDR1 WSHSY and CDR2 SAAADI come from the germline V gene. Trimming took off 3 bases at V and 1 base at J, with 9 bases between the two ends. The CDR3 covers 15 residues. CDR3 coding DNA: TGCGCCAGCAGTGAAGTTGGCCAGAACACCGGGGAGCTGTTTTTT. Translation: CASSEVGQNTGELFF.

In its sample, this clonotype was seen a few times. The CDR3 protein is CASSVASGGNEQFF. The CDR3, as DNA: TGTGCCAGCAGTGTAGCTAGCGGAGGGAACGAGCAGTTCTTC. The V and J genes are TRBV7-9 and TRBJ2-1; 7 positions agree with TRBD2. Losses at the gene ends were 6 bases for V and 10 bases for J; bases not matched to a gene: 12. The germline gives CDR1 SEHNR, CDR2 FQNEAQ (reference sequence). The CDR3 contains 14 residues.

The sample holds many counts of this clonotype. The chain employs TRBV12-3 or TRBV12-4 and TRBJ2-7; no clear D. CDR3 length equals 11 residues. Deletions cut 4 bases from V and 3 bases from J, with 4 bases between. Here the CDR3 DNA reads TGTGCCAGCAGTTCGTACTACGAGCAGTACTTC. Translation gives CASSSYYEQYF.

Only a few counts were recorded for this clonotype. The rearrangement uses TRBV9 and TRBJ1-2; D is unclear. Trimming shortened V by 0 bases and J by 1 base, and 7 bases separated the two germline ends. Germline CDR1 reads SGDLS; CDR2 reads YYNGEE. CDR3 length: 14 residues. The CDR3 sequence: CASSVEGLNYGYTF. CDR3 nucleotides: TGTGCCAGCAGCGTAGAGGGCCTTAACTATGGCTACACCTTC.

This clonotype was seen many times. The J gene is TRBJ1-5, the V gene TRBV15; D is undetermined. Germline CDR1 is LNHNV and CDR2 is YYDKDF (reference sequence). The CDR3 runs to 16 residues. V lost 8 bases, J lost 1 base, and 18 bases lay in between. The CDR3 DNA follows: TGTGCCACCGGTTTGCAAACGACCCCCAGCAATCAGCCCCAGCATTTT. Translation: CATGLQTTPSNQPQHF.

At least ten counts were recorded for this clonotype. V gene TRBV6-6 combines with J gene TRBJ1-1; the D is unclear. This CDR3 comprises 10 residues. V gave up 10 bases and J gave up 5 bases, with 8 bases separating them. Germline V gene lookup returns CDR1 MNHNY and CDR2 SVGAGI (reference sequence). The CDR3 protein is CATYTTEAFF. As DNA, the CDR3 is TGTGCCACGTACACAACTGAAGCTTTCTTT.

This clonotype was seen repeatedly, ten times or more. This chain uses TRBV4-3 with TRBJ2-2; tentative D call: TRBD2 (6 bases). V was pared by 2 bases and J by 4 bases, with 11 bases between. This CDR3 is 15 amino acids long. Germline loops: CDR1 LGHNA, CDR2 YSLEER. CDR3: CASSQTGLTTGELFF. The CDR3 DNA sequence: TGCGCCAGCAGCCAAACCGGACTAACCACCGGGGAGCTGTTTTTT.

Ten or more counts support this clonotype. This rearrangement joins TRBV28 to TRBJ2-7; D gene uncertain. Trimming took 4 bases from V and 2 from J, leaving 9 bases between them. The germline CDR1 and CDR2 sequences are MDHEN and SYDVKM. The CDR3 runs to 13 residues. The DNA for the CDR3 is TGTGCCAGCAGTTCCCCCATCCCCTACGAGCAGTACTTC. This sequence encodes CASSSPIPYEQYF.

This clonotype has at least ten counts. The chain combines TRBV28 with TRBJ2-6; D is uncertain. Trimming removed 5 bases from V and 4 bases from J, with 15 bases in between. This CDR3 has 16 residues. CDR1 and CDR2 from the germline V gene are MDHEN and SYDVKM. The CDR3 coding sequence is TGTGCCAGCAGTCCAGTTACCTCAACGGGGGCCAACGTCCTGACTTTC. Its translation: CASSPVTSTGANVLTF.